The T cell receptor (beta chain) described here comes from a study of shared clonotypes between healthy human individuals. Produced via immunoSEQ multiplex PCR; TCRdb's table is partial and in-frame only. The sample shows some 2 million clones, roughly 95% of them seen only once. Naive CD8 isolation took CD45RO-negative cells positively selected for CCR7 and excluded terminally differentiated effector memory CD45RA+ cells. V was trimmed by 1 base and J by 3 bases, leaving 9 bases between them. The germline V gene encodes CDR1 MDHEN and CDR2 SYDVKM. This CDR3 contains 14 residues. The rearrangement uses TRBV28 and TRBJ2-5, with D perhaps TRBD2 (6 bases). The sample comprised naive CD8+ T cells sorted from blood. This receptor was obtained from a man aged 18-30 years in good health. The chain's CDR3 is CASSLYGGEETQYF. In DNA, the CDR3 is TGTGCCAGCAGTTTATACGGCGGGGAAGAGACCCAGTACTTC.